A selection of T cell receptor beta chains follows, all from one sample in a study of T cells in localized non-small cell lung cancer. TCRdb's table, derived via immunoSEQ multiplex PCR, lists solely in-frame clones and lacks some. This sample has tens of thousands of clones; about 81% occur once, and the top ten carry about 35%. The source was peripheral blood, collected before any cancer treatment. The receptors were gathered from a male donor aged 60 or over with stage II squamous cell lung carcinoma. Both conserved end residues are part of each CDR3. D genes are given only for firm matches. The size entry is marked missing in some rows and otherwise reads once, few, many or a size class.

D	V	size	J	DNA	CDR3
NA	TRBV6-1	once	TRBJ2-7	TGTGCCAGCAGTGACTATGACATGCAGCAGTACTTC	CASSDYDMQQYF
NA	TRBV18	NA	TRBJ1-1	TGTGCCAGCTCACCGTTGAACACTGAAGCTTTCTTT	CASSPLNTEAFF
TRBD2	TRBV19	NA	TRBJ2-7	TGTGCCAGTAGTCCGACTAGCGGGAGAGCTGGGTCCTACGAGCAGTACTTC	CASSPTSGRAGSYEQYF
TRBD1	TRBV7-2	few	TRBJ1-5	TGTGCCAGCAGCTTAGAGAGGGGGCTAGTGGCCCAGCATTTT	CASSLERGLVAQHF
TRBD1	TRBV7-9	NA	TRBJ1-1	TGTGCCAGCAGCTTCAGTCTTGGGACAGGGAACACTGAAGCTTTCTTT	CASSFSLGTGNTEAFF
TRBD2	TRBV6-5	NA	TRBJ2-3	TGTGCCAGCAGTTCCCCGGGGGGAGATACGCAGTATTTT	CASSSPGGDTQYF
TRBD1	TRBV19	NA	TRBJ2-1	TGTGCCAGTAGTTTCCGGGACAGGGGGCGTTACAATGAGCAGTTCTTC	CASSFRDRGRYNEQFF
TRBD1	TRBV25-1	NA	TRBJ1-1	TGTGCCAGCAGTCTAACAGGGGTAGCAGCTTTCTTT	CASSLTGVAAFF
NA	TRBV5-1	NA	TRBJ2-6	TGCGCCAGCAGCGCGGGGGCCACTGGGGCCAACGTCCTGACTTTC	CASSAGATGANVLTF
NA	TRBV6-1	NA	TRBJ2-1	TGTGCCAGGATAAACAATGAGCAGTTCTTC	CARINNEQFF
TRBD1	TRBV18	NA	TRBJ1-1	TGTGCCAGCTCACCCGGGACAGGGGTCACTGAAGCTTTCTTT	CASSPGTGVTEAFF
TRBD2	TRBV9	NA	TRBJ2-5	TGTGCCAGCAGCGTAGGGCTAGCGGGGGGGCCTCTAGAGACCCAGTACTTC	CASSVGLAGGPLETQYF
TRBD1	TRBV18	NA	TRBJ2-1	TGTGCCAGCTCACCGCCCCGACAGGGGGGAAACTACAATGAGCAGTTCTTC	CASSPPRQGGNYNEQFF
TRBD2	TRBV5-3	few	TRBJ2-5	TGTGCCAGAAGCCCGGGGGCGGGGGGCCAAGAGACCCAGTACTTC	CARSPGAGGQETQYF
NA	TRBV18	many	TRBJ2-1	TGTGCCAGCTCCCTCAGGGACACTTCCTACAATGAGCAGTTCTTC	CASSLRDTSYNEQFF
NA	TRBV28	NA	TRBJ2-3	TGTGCCAGCAGTTTTGACACTGGGAGCACAGATACGCAGTATTTT	CASSFDTGSTDTQYF